The T cell receptor (beta chain) described here comes from a study of control samples from healthy donors and cancer patients (dated by TCRdb to 2018 to 2021). About this clone: The specificity of this receptor is unknown. No clone much larger than this one lies a single base away; base qualities are absent.

The library was prepared using the immunoSEQ multiplex PCR assay. The table comes from immuneACCESS by way of TCRdb, which keeps in-frame sequences with V and J called. Part of the clones is missing from these tables; in studies checked, under half for an unresolved V gene and the rest for unknown reasons. A total of some 150,000 clones appear in this sample, roughly 94% of them only once. Together, the top ten hold 12% to 15% of the sample. Sequences were obtained from PBMCs. This TCR came from a man in his 60s with colorectal cancer.

The CDR3 has the sequence CVSWLGRGRDSQQETQYF. Here is the DNA: TGTGTTTCATGGCTAGGACGAGGCCGGGACAGCCAACAAGAGACCCAGTACTTC. The V and J genes are TRBV24-1 and TRBJ2-5; TRBD1 agrees with 7 junctional bases. The CDR3 goes from the cysteine to the phenylalanine over 18 residues. Solely the CDR3 DNA is kept, with 54 bases framed from the first base. CDR1 KGHDR and CDR2 SFDVKD are derived from the germline V gene.